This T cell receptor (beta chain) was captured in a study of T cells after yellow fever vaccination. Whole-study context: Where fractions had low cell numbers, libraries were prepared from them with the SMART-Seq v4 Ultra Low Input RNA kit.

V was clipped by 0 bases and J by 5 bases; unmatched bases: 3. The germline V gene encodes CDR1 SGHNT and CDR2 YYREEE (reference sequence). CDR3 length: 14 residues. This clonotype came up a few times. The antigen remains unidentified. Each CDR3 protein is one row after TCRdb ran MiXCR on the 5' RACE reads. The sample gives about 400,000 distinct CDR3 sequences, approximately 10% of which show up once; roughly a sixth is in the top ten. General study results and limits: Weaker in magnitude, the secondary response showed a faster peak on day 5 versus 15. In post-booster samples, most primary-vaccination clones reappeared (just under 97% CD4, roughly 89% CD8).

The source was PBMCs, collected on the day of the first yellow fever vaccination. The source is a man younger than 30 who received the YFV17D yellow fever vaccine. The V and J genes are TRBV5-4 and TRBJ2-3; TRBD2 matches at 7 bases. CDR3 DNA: TGTGCCAGCAGCTTGGCGCTAGCGGAAGATACGCAGTATTTT. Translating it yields CASSLALAEDTQYF.